Given below is one TCR beta chain in context. Its target is unknown. These data belong to a study of OX40 agonist ivuxolimab in advanced cancers. Overall study context: Patients received the agonistic anti-OX40 (CD134) antibody ivuxolimab. Age averaged around 58 years (range roughly 23 to 90), and 82.7% were male. Partial responses occurred in three patients (one hepatocellular carcinoma, two cutaneous melanoma). General observations from the study: There were also nonresponders showing low normalized T-cell clonal expansion.

The V gene lost 2 bases and the J gene lost 1 base, with 5 bases spanning the gap. Germline V lookup: CDR1 SEHNR, CDR2 FQNEAQ (reference sequence). The CDR3 totals 13 residues. This table comes from immunoSEQ multiplex PCR, and its TCRdb copy is limited to in-frame clones, with some not included. The sample lists about 48,000 clones, more than 80% seen once, with approximately 1% in the top ten. Sequenced here: CD4+ or CD8+ T cells sorted from blood, sampled in a trial of the OX40 agonist ivuxolimab. This rearrangement joins TRBV7-9 to TRBJ1-1; unclear D gene. The clonotype comes from an adult with an advanced solid tumor such as melanoma, head and neck, liver or kidney cancer. The CDR3 sequence: CASSLSGNTEAFF. The CDR3 nucleotides are TGTGCCAGCAGCTTATCCGGGAACACTGAAGCTTTCTTT.